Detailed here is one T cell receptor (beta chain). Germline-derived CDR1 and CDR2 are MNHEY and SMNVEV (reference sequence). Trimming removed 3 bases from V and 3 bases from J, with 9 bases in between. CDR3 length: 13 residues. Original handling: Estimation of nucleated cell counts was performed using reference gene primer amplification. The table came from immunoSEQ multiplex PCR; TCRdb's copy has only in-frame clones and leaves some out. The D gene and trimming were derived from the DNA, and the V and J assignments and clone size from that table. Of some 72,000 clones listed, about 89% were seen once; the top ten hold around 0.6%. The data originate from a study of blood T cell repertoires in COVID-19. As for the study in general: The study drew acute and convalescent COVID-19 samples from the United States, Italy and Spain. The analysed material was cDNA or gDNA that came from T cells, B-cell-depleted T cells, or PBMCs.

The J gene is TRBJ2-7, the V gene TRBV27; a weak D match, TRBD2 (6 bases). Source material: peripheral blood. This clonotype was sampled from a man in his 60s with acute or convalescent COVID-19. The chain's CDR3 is CASSFGGNYEQYF. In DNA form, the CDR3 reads TGTGCCAGCAGTTTTGGAGGGAACTACGAGCAGTACTTC.